The subject of this entry is one T cell receptor beta chain. The data were taken from a study of shared clonotypes between healthy human individuals. Every subset's genomic DNA went evenly onto several immunoSEQ plates. Here immunoSEQ multiplex PCR was the method, and the copy in TCRdb shows in-frame clones only, minus some. The table lists 1.4 million or so clones, approximately 98.5% of them singletons, with approximately 0.4% in the top ten. The germline V gene has CDR1 SEHNR and CDR2 FQNEAQ (reference sequence). The CDR3 has 13 residues. V lost 4 bases and J lost 9; bases outside the gene matches: 8.

V is TRBV7-9 and J is TRBJ2-5, with 7 bases fitting TRBD1. Sequenced material: naive CD4+ T cells sorted from blood. Subset described: CD45RA+ positively selected. This receptor was taken from a man aged 25 to 40 in good health. CDR3 sequence reads: CASSSRTGQAQYF. The CDR3, as DNA: TGTGCCAGCAGCTCCAGGACTGGACAGGCCCAGTACTTC.